This TCR beta chain was recorded in a study of blood T cell repertoires in COVID-19. Generated by immunoSEQ multiplex PCR, the TCRdb table keeps only in-frame clones and is missing some. Among approximately 19,000 clones listed, about 92% were seen once. With V trimmed by 5 bases and J by 3 bases, 4 bases remained unmatched. CDR1 SEHNR and CDR2 FQNEAQ come from the germline V gene (reference sequence). The CDR3 length is 14 residues. Source material: peripheral blood. This chain links TRBV7-9 with TRBJ1-5; 7 bases fit TRBD1. The sequence was collected from a human donor in a cohort sampled during active COVID-19. The DNA for the CDR3 is TGTGCCAGCAGCGGAGGACAGGCCAATCAGCCCCAGCATTTT. It is translated as CASSGGQANQPQHF. The whole variable domain, filled in from reference TRBV7-9 and TRBJ1-5, reads DTGVSQNPRHKITKRGQNVTFRCDPISEHNRLYWYRQTLGQGPEFLTYFQNEAQLEKSRLLSDRFSAERPKGSFSTLEIQRTEQGDSAMYLCASSGGQANQPQHFGDGTRLSIL.